This is a list of T cell receptor beta chains from one sample in a study of siplizumab effects on memory and regulatory T cells. Measured with immunoSEQ multiplex PCR; TCRdb has only the in-frame clones, and not every one. The sample contains 55,000 to 80,000 clones, around three quarters of which appear only once. What was sequenced was memory CD4+ T cells sorted from blood. These TCRs come from a human donor in good health. The CDR3 runs from the conserved cysteine through the conserved F or W. D genes are given only for firm matches. The listing skips clone size in some rows; elsewhere it reads once, few, many or a size class.

V: TRBV5-4
J: TRBJ2-1
size: -
D: TRBD2
DNA: TGTGCCAGCAGCAGCTCCGGGACTAGGTACAATGAGCAGTTCTTC
CDR3: CASSSSGTRYNEQFF

V: TRBV6-6
J: TRBJ2-7
size: -
D: -
DNA: TGTGCCAGCAGTTACGGGGAGGCGGTCTACGAGCAGTACTTC
CDR3: CASSYGEAVYEQYF

V: TRBV6-6
J: TRBJ2-2
size: -
D: TRBD2
DNA: TGTGCCAGCAGGGTAGCGGGGGCGGACACCGGGGAGCTGTTTTTT
CDR3: CASRVAGADTGELFF

V: TRBV25-1
J: TRBJ2-2
size: once
D: TRBD1
DNA: TGTGCCAGCAGTGGAGACAGGGGATGGACCGGGGAGCTGTTTTTT
CDR3: CASSGDRGWTGELFF

V: TRBV18
J: TRBJ2-2
size: -
D: TRBD1
DNA: TGTGCCAGCTCACCCTCCGGACAGGGCGCCGGGGAGCTGTTTTTT
CDR3: CASSPSGQGAGELFF

V: TRBV5-1
J: TRBJ2-3
size: -
D: TRBD2
DNA: TGCGCCAGCAGCTTGGGACTAGCGTGGGCAGATACGCAGTATTTT
CDR3: CASSLGLAWADTQYF

V: TRBV4-3
J: TRBJ1-2
size: -
D: TRBD1
DNA: TGCGCCAGCAGCCAACTTTCAGGGGGAGGTAACTATGGCTACACCTTC
CDR3: CASSQLSGGGNYGYTF

V: TRBV11-2
J: TRBJ1-2
size: -
D: TRBD1
DNA: TGTGCCAGCAGCTTAGCTCAGGGGGCACTATACTATGGCTACACCTTC
CDR3: CASSLAQGALYYGYTF

V: TRBV2
J: TRBJ2-5
size: -
D: -
DNA: TGTGCCAGCAGGGAGGGGATGCAAGAGACCCAGTACTTC
CDR3: CASREGMQETQYF

V: TRBV10-3
J: TRBJ1-3
size: -
D: -
DNA: TGTGCCATCAGTCAGGGGAGCTCTGGAAACACCATATATTTT
CDR3: CAISQGSSGNTIYF

V: TRBV11-3
J: TRBJ2-3
size: -
D: TRBD2
DNA: TGTGCCAGCAGCAAGGGACTAGCGGGGGCTGCTAGCACAGATACGCAGTATTTT
CDR3: CASSKGLAGAASTDTQYF

V: TRBV27
J: TRBJ1-2
size: -
D: -
DNA: TGTGCCAGCACTTCTCAGGGTAGCGGCTACACCTTC
CDR3: CASTSQGSGYTF

V: TRBV10-2
J: TRBJ1-1
size: -
D: -
DNA: TGCGCCAGCAGTCACCAGGAAAACACTGAAGCTTTCTTT
CDR3: CASSHQENTEAFF

V: TRBV18
J: TRBJ2-5
size: -
D: TRBD1
DNA: TGTGCCAGCTCAACAGGGACAGGAGGAGAGACCCAGTACTTC
CDR3: CASSTGTGGETQYF

V: TRBV7-6
J: TRBJ2-3
size: -
D: -
DNA: TGTGCCAGCAGCTTAGCCGGGGGTCCCACAGATACGCAGTATTTT
CDR3: CASSLAGGPTDTQYF

V: TRBV15
J: TRBJ1-2
size: -
D: -
DNA: TGTGCCACCATGGACAGTGGTTCCTATGGCTACACCTTC
CDR3: CATMDSGSYGYTF

V: TRBV29-1
J: TRBJ2-7
size: -
D: -
DNA: TGCAGCGTTGAAGATCCGGGGAGCTACGAGCAGTACTTC
CDR3: CSVEDPGSYEQYF

V: TRBV5-4
J: TRBJ2-7
size: -
D: -
DNA: TGTGCCAGCAGCTTTTTTGGGGCAGTGAGAACCTACGAGCAGTACTTC
CDR3: CASSFFGAVRTYEQYF

V: TRBV5-1
J: TRBJ2-1
size: -
D: -
DNA: TGCGCCAGCAGCTTGGGAGGCCACTACAATGAGCAGTTCTTC
CDR3: CASSLGGHYNEQFF

V: TRBV15
J: TRBJ1-2
size: -
D: TRBD1
DNA: TGTGCCACCAGCACAAGGACGGGACAGGATCTTTATGGCTACACCTTC
CDR3: CATSTRTGQDLYGYTF

V: TRBV7-2
J: TRBJ2-7
size: once
D: -
DNA: TGTGCCAGCAGCATCGGGAACTCCTACGAGCAGTACTTC
CDR3: CASSIGNSYEQYF

V: TRBV29-1
J: TRBJ1-2
size: -
D: -
DNA: TGCAGCGTTACCAAGGAGGTGTCGGGCTACACCTTC
CDR3: CSVTKEVSGYTF